These 31 T cell receptor beta chains share one sample of origin, sequenced in a study of blood T cell repertoires in COVID-19. Sequencing was performed with immunoSEQ multiplex PCR; in TCRdb, only in-frame clones are kept and a portion is missing. In the table there are roughly 310,000 clones, more than 75% of which are singletons. Sample: peripheral blood. The receptors shown here come from a woman aged 45-60 years with active or convalescent COVID-19.

The rearrangement joins TRBV7-8 to TRBJ2-7, with a tentative D call TRBD2 (6 bases). Germline lookup yields CDR1 SGHVS and CDR2 FQNEAQ. Trimming cost V 3 bases and J 4 bases, with 13 bases left between them. CDR3 length: 14 residues. This CDR3 reads CASSLGGFGYEQYF. The CDR3 coding sequence is TGTGCCAGCAGCTTGGGAGGCTTTGGGTACGAGCAGTACTTC. Based on the CDR3 plus reference TRBV7-8 and TRBJ2-7, the full variable domain is GAGVSQSPRYKVAKRGQDVALRCDPISGHVSLFWYQQALGQGPEFLTYFQNEAQLDKSGLPSDRFFAERPEGSVSTLKIQRTQQEDSAVYLCASSLGGFGYEQYFGPGTRLTVT.

DNA for the CDR3: TGTGCCAGCAGGCCTCGGACAGTTCTCTCTGGAAACACCATATATTTT. It specifies CASRPRTVLSGNTIYF. The V and J genes are TRBV6-6 and TRBJ1-3, with D possibly TRBD1 on 6 matching bases. Germline CDR1 and CDR2: MNHNY and SVGAGI (reference sequence). The CDR3 has 16 residues. Trimming took 6 bases from V and 0 from J, leaving 15 bases between them.

This clone has more than one count but fewer than ten. The genes are TRBV7-2 and TRBJ2-4; 9 nucleotides match TRBD2. This CDR3 comprises 16 residues. CDR1 SGHTA and CDR2 FQGNSA come from the germline V gene. J lost 4 bases, V lost 3 bases, and 7 bases had no gene match. CDR3 nucleotide sequence: TGTGCCAGCAGCTTGAGTGACGGACTAGCGAAAAACATTCAGTACTTC. Protein sequence: CASSLSDGLAKNIQYF.

V is TRBV5-4 and J is TRBJ1-2; D perhaps matches TRBD1 (5 bases). The CDR3 loop spans 16 amino acids. Trimming took 2 bases from V and 3 from J, leaving 17 bases between them. Germline CDR1 is SGHNT and CDR2 is YYREEE (reference sequence). The CDR3: CASSLPQDRMHYGYTF. The CDR3 coding sequence is TGTGCCAGCAGCTTACCACAGGATCGGATGCACTATGGCTACACCTTC. Together with reference TRBV5-4 and TRBJ1-2, the CDR3 gives the full variable domain: ETGVTQSPTHLIKTRGQQVTLRCSSQSGHNTVSWYQQALGQGPQFIFQYYREEENGRGNFPPRFSGLQFPNYSSELNVNALELDDSALYLCASSLPQDRMHYGYTFGSGTRLTVV.

The chain joins TRBV27 to TRBJ1-5; 8 positions agree with TRBD1. CDR1 and CDR2 from the germline V gene are MNHEY and SMNVEV (reference sequence). Trimming removed 6 bases from V and 4 bases from J; junction bases left unmatched: 8. The CDR3 loop spans 15 amino acids. CDR3 nucleotide sequence: TGTGCCAGCAGCCCCAGCCGACAGGGGAATCAGCCCCAGCATTTT. Translating gives CASSPSRQGNQPQHF.

V gene TRBV7-9 combines with J gene TRBJ1-1, with D possibly being TRBD1 (5 bases). Trimming took 1 base from V and 7 from J, leaving 16 bases between them. The V gene's germline CDR1 is SEHNR and CDR2 FQNEAQ (reference sequence). The CDR3 extends over 15 amino acids. The CDR3 DNA is TGTGCCAGCAGCTTAGAAGGGGTTGGGCTACTTGAAGCTTTCTTT. Amino acids: CASSLEGVGLLEAFF.

The V call is TRBV11-2, the J call TRBJ2-7; the match to TRBD2 covers 9 bases. This CDR3 region has 17 residues. Unmatched junction bases numbered 10, after V lost 4 bases and J lost 0 bases. Looked up from germline, CDR1 is SGHAT and CDR2 is FQNNGV. CDR3 sequence (DNA): TGTGCCAGCAGCTCCGTGCGGCTAGCGGGGCCCTCCTACGAGCAGTACTTC. Its translation is CASSSVRLAGPSYEQYF.

This clone was counted only a few times. This rearrangement joins TRBV15 to TRBJ1-5, with 10 positions matching TRBD1. The CDR3 covers 24 residues. Losses at the gene ends were 1 base for V and 0 bases for J; bases not matched to a gene: 24. Looked up from germline, CDR1 is LNHNV and CDR2 is YYDKDF (reference sequence). The CDR3 DNA reads as TGTGCCACCAGCAGAGGAATTGAGGGACAGGGGCTGCGCAGGGGGTCATATAGCAATCAGCCCCAGCATTTT. This encodes CATSRGIEGQGLRRGSYSNQPQHF.

This clone was detected only once. The chain carries TRBV27 and TRBJ1-1, with 10 nucleotides matching TRBD1. Trimming took 3 bases from V and 8 from J; bases not matched to a gene: 9. Per germline, CDR1 MNHEY and CDR2 SMNVEV (reference sequence). CDR3 length: 15 residues. DNA of the CDR3: TGTGCCAGCAGTTTCTTGACAGGGGGCATTACGGAAGCTTTCTTT. As protein: CASSFLTGGITEAFF.

This sequence joins TRBV7-6 and TRBJ1-4, with D maybe TRBD1 (5 bases). Trimming took off 1 base at V and 5 bases at J, with 11 bases between the two ends. Germline CDR1 is SGHVS and CDR2 is FNYEAQ. The CDR3 is 15 amino acids. CDR3 sequence reads: CASSLGGVLNEKLFF. CDR3 sequence (DNA): TGTGCCAGCAGCTTAGGGGGGGTCTTGAATGAAAAACTGTTTTTT. Looking up the rest from reference TRBV7-6 and TRBJ1-4 gives the full variable domain: GAGVSQSPRYKVTKRGQDVALRCDPISGHVSLYWYRQALGQGPEFLTYFNYEAQQDKSGLPNDRFSAERPEGSISTLTIQRTEQRDSAMYRCASSLGGVLNEKLFFGSGTQLSVL.

The chain employs TRBV5-1 and TRBJ2-2; D possibly corresponds to TRBD2 (10 bases). The V end lost 5 bases, the J end lost 6 bases, and 38 bases lay between the germline ends. Germline values: CDR1 SGHRS, CDR2 YFSETQ. CDR3 length: 22 residues. This CDR3 is CASRNRRDRVRLAGPPPGELFF. CDR3 DNA sequence: TGCGCCAGCAGGAATAGGAGGGACAGGGTCCGACTAGCGGGCCCGCCGCCCGGGGAGCTGTTTTTT. The full variable domain, in which reference TRBV5-1 and TRBJ2-2 provide the parts outside the CDR3, is KAGVTQTPRYLIKTRGQQVTLSCSPISGHRSVSWYQQTPGQGLQFLFEYFSETQRNKGNFPGRFSGRQFSNSRSEMNVSTLELGDSALYLCASRNRRDRVRLAGPPPGELFFGEGSRLTVL.

The V call is TRBV5-1, the J call TRBJ1-1, with D tentatively TRBD1 (6 bases). CDR3 length equals 14 residues. The germline V and J ends were trimmed by 5 bases and 4 bases, with 15 bases remaining between them. Germline V gives CDR1 SGHRS, CDR2 YFSETQ. For the CDR3, the DNA is TGCGCCAGCAGTTCTACAGGGTATGGCACTGAAGCTTTCTTT. This gives the protein CASSSTGYGTEAFF.

This clone was detected only once. The gene calls are TRBV11-2 and TRBJ2-7, with D possibly matching TRBD2 (5 bases). Germline V gene lookup returns CDR1 SGHAT and CDR2 FQNNGV. V lost 5 bases, J lost 1 base, and 9 bases lay in between. This CDR3 has 13 amino acids. CDR3 sequence reads: CASSRWESYEQYF. In nucleotides, the CDR3 is TGTGCCAGCAGCCGTTGGGAGTCCTACGAGCAGTACTTC.

The chain is built from TRBV10-3 and TRBJ1-6; weak D call: TRBD1 (5 bases). The CDR3 loop spans 15 amino acids. V was shortened by 10 bases and J by 5 bases, with 18 bases between the two germline ends. CDR1 and CDR2 from the germline V gene are ENHRY and SYGVKD. CDR3 protein: CATTPEGTNNSPLHF. The CDR3 coding sequence is TGTGCCACGACACCGGAGGGGACTAATAATTCACCCCTCCACTTT.

The chain has TRBV28 and TRBJ1-6; weak D call: TRBD1 (6 bases). Trimming removed 3 bases at V and 7 bases at J, with 10 bases between. Germline V gene lookup returns CDR1 MDHEN and CDR2 SYDVKM. The CDR3 loop spans 14 amino acids. CDR3 protein: CASSFLQGNSPLHF. Here the CDR3 DNA reads TGTGCCAGCAGTTTTCTTCAGGGGAATTCACCCCTCCACTTT. Drawing the rest from reference TRBV28 and TRBJ1-6, the complete variable domain is DVKVTQSSRYLVKRTGEKVFLECVQDMDHENMFWYRQDPGLGLRLIYFSYDVKMKEKGDIPEGYSVSREKKERFSLILESASTNQTSMYLCASSFLQGNSPLHFGNGTRLTVT.

This chain links TRBV18 with TRBJ2-1; D call uncertain. The CDR3 has 12 residues. CDR1 and CDR2 from the germline V gene are KGHSH and LQKENI. Trimming shortened V by 3 bases and J by 6 bases, and 6 bases separated the two germline ends. CDR3 sequence reads: CASSPGSNEQFF. CDR3 nucleotide sequence: TGTGCCAGCTCACCGGGCAGCAATGAGCAGTTCTTC.

The CDR3 DNA sequence: TGTGCCACCTCGGGACTAGGGTACAATGAGCAGTTCTTC. Amino acids: CATSGLGYNEQFF. The chain links TRBV19 to TRBJ2-1, with 8 bases fitting TRBD2. Germline CDR1 and CDR2: LNHDA and SQIVND (reference sequence). J lost 4 bases, V lost 10 bases, and 6 bases had no gene match. The CDR3 is 13 amino acids.

The rearrangement uses TRBV28 and TRBJ1-2, with 8 bases matching TRBD1. Germline CDR1 is MDHEN and CDR2 is SYDVKM. Trimming took 7 bases from V and 4 from J; bases not matched to a gene: 8. The CDR3 totals 14 residues. The CDR3 region has the DNA TGTGCCAGCAACTACCGACAGGGGCTCTATGGCTACACCTTC. Its protein product is CASNYRQGLYGYTF.

The chain carries TRBV7-3 and TRBJ2-2, with TRBD2 as a possible D gene (6 bases). The V gene lost 5 bases and the J gene lost 6 bases, with 13 bases spanning the gap. The CDR3 extends over 14 amino acids. Per the germline V gene, CDR1 is SGHTA and CDR2 is FQGTGA. The CDR3 DNA is TGTGCCAGCAGCGCGGACTATTGGTCCGGGGAGCTGTTTTTT. Translating gives CASSADYWSGELFF.

The chain has TRBV30 and TRBJ1-2; D unresolved. Germline CDR1 GTSNPN, CDR2 SVGIG (reference sequence). This CDR3 has 14 amino acids. Deletions cut 0 bases from V and 4 bases from J, with 12 bases between. This CDR3 reads CAWSVHSLSYGYTF. CDR3 coding DNA: TGTGCCTGGAGTGTACATTCCCTTTCCTATGGCTACACCTTC.

V and J are TRBV24-1 and TRBJ1-1; D not resolved. The CDR3 is 15 amino acids. V dropped 2 bases and J dropped 8 bases, with 17 bases sitting between them. Germline CDR1 KGHDR, CDR2 SFDVKD. The CDR3 is CATSDSYLRSREAFF. The CDR3 nucleotides read TGTGCCACCAGTGATTCGTATTTGAGGAGTAGGGAAGCTTTCTTT.

This chain uses TRBV5-1 with TRBJ2-7, with D maybe TRBD1 (5 bases). CDR1 SGHRS and CDR2 YFSETQ come from the germline V gene. CDR3 length: 14 residues. Trimming took 0 bases from V and 3 from J, leaving 10 bases between them. Written as DNA, the CDR3 is TGCGCCAGCAGCTTGGCCGACAGTATCTACGAGCAGTACTTC. The encoded protein is CASSLADSIYEQYF.

V usage is TRBV7-2 and J usage is TRBJ1-1, with D maybe TRBD1 (5 bases). Per the germline V gene, CDR1 is SGHTA and CDR2 is FQGNSA. V gave up 1 base and J gave up 5 bases, with 17 bases separating them. The CDR3 has 16 amino acids. In nucleotides, the CDR3 is TGTGCCAGCAGCTTAGACGGGTTGCGGGGGGGTACTGAAGCTTTCTTT. It translates to CASSLDGLRGGTEAFF.

The rearrangement uses TRBV3-1 (or the pseudogene TRBV3-2) and TRBJ1-3; tentative D call: TRBD1 (5 bases). Per germline, CDR1 LGHDT and CDR2 YNNKEL (reference sequence). This CDR3 is built from 14 residues. The V end lost 1 base, the J end lost 7 bases, and 11 bases lay between the germline ends. The CDR3 sequence is CASSQGVPGNTIYF. The CDR3 coding sequence is TGTGCCAGCAGCCAAGGGGTTCCAGGGAACACCATATATTTT.

This chain connects TRBV28 to TRBJ2-1; 8 bases map to TRBD2. Germline values: CDR1 MDHEN, CDR2 SYDVKM. This CDR3 has 14 residues. V shed 6 bases and J 0 bases; nucleotides not matched to a gene: 1. Here the CDR3 reads CASRSGSSYNEQFF. The DNA for the CDR3 is TGTGCCAGCAGGAGCGGGAGCTCCTACAATGAGCAGTTCTTC.

V and J are TRBV7-2 and TRBJ2-1, with 9 bases lining up with TRBD1. The CDR3 extends over 15 amino acids. Trimming cost V 2 bases and J 4 bases; bases outside gene matches: 3. Germline V lookup: CDR1 SGHTA, CDR2 FQGNSA. CDR3 sequence (DNA): TGTGCCAGCAGCTTATGGACAGGGGCGTACAATGAGCAGTTCTTC. This encodes CASSLWTGAYNEQFF.

This sequence joins TRBV7-9 and TRBJ2-7, with 7 bases matching TRBD2. Germline assignment: CDR1 SEHNR and CDR2 FQNEAQ (reference sequence). Trimming at V came to 0 bases and at J to 2 bases, leaving 10 bases not matched to a gene. This CDR3 contains 17 residues. CDR3 in amino acids: CASSLAFTAGDPYEQYF. CDR3 nucleotides: TGTGCCAGCAGCTTAGCATTCACGGCGGGGGACCCCTACGAGCAGTACTTC.

The chain has TRBV27 and TRBJ2-7, with TRBD1 matching over 8 bases. The germline V gene encodes CDR1 MNHEY and CDR2 SMNVEV (reference sequence). Trimming cost V 4 bases and J 1 base; bases outside gene matches: 3. This CDR3 has 14 residues. In nucleotides, the CDR3 is TGTGCCAGCAGTTCAGGGGGCGGGTCCTACGAGCAGTACTTC. This encodes CASSSGGGSYEQYF.

The chain links TRBV28 to TRBJ2-3; 7 bases align to TRBD2. The germline CDR1 and CDR2 sequences are MDHEN and SYDVKM. The CDR3 loop spans 14 amino acids. J gave up 0 bases and V 6 bases, and 3 bases lay outside the gene matches. The CDR3 is CASRSGTSTDTQYF. DNA for the CDR3: TGTGCCAGCAGGAGCGGGACTAGCACAGATACGCAGTATTTT.

The chain uses TRBV15 and TRBJ1-2, with TRBD1 matching 7 bases. Germline CDR1 reads LNHNV; CDR2 reads YYDKDF (reference sequence). V lost 0 bases and J lost 3; bases outside the gene matches: 4. This CDR3 has 15 amino acids. The CDR3 here is CATSRDPGGDYGYTF. CDR3 sequence (DNA): TGTGCCACCAGCAGAGACCCAGGGGGAGACTATGGCTACACCTTC.

The rearrangement links TRBV29-1 to TRBJ2-5; the match to TRBD2 covers 11 bases. V gave up 1 base and J gave up 3 bases; unmatched junction bases: 4. Germline V gene sequence: CDR1 SQVTM, CDR2 ANQGSEA. The CDR3 is made up of 15 amino acids. The CDR3 protein is CSVEGSTSGEETQYF. The CDR3 coding sequence is TGCAGCGTTGAAGGGTCGACTAGCGGGGAAGAGACCCAGTACTTC.